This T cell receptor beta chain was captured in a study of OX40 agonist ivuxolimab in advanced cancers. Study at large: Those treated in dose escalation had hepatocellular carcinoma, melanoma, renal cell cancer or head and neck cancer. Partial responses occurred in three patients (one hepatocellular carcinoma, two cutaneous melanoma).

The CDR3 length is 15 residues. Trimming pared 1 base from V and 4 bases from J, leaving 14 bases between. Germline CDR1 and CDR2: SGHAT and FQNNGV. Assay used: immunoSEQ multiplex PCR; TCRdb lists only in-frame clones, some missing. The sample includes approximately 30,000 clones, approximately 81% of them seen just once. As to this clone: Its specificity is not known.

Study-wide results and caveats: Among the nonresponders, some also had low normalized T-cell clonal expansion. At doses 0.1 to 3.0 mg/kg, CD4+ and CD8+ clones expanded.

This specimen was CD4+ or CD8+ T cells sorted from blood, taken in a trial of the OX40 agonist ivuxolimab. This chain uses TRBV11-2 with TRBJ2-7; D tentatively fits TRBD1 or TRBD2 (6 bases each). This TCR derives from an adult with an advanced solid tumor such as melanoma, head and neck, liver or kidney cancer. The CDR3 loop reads CASSLVRGDLYEQYF. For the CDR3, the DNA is TGTGCCAGCAGCTTAGTAAGGGGGGACCTTTACGAGCAGTACTTC.